This TCR beta chain stems from a study of blood T cell repertoires in COVID-19. Losses at the gene ends were 4 bases for V and 3 bases for J; bases not matched to a gene: 6. The CDR3 extends over 15 amino acids. Germline CDR1 reads MGHDK; CDR2 reads SYGVNS. The data were produced by immunoSEQ multiplex PCR, yet TCRdb's version contains in-frame clones alone and is incomplete. The table has some 220,000 clones, approximately 80% seen once; the top ten hold roughly 12%. The sample consisted of peripheral blood. The TCR sequence derives from a human donor in a cohort sampled during active COVID-19. The rearrangement joins TRBV25-1 to TRBJ2-3, with TRBD2 identical over 8 bases. CDR3 sequence reads: CASSVSGGGTDTQYF. The CDR3 region has the DNA TGTGCCAGCAGTGTCAGCGGGGGCGGTACAGATACGCAGTATTTT.